The following is a TCR beta chain sequence with its context. Its target is not known. An Oncomine TCR Beta short-read assay was used to sequence the DNA from cultured CD4+ T cells. In TCRdb, the PCR reads were re-called with MiXCR into one record per CDR3 protein. The profile shows about 10,000 distinct CDR3 sequences, about 77% of them singletons. Specified treatment: approximately 9-day PBMC culture with coronavirus spike peptide pools or control peptides (ViraFEST assay). Via ViraFEST, peptide pools expanded antigen-specific T cells before TCR sequencing. The CDR3 extends over 15 amino acids. Germline V gives CDR1 KGHDR, CDR2 SFDVKD. Trimming left V 5 bases short and J 9 bases short, with 19 bases between. This sample is drawn from a study of vaccination and CD4 T cells after COVID-19. Overall study: The post-COVID samples were taken a median about 15 weeks after diagnosis, anywhere from 35 to 161.

The rearrangement links TRBV24-1 to TRBJ1-5; D is unclear. Specimen: CD4+ T cells from blood, cultured in vitro. The sequence was obtained from a human donor who had recovered from COVID-19. In nucleotides, the CDR3 is TGTGCCACCAGTGGCCCAGAAGACGGAGCGAGGCCCCAGCATTTT. Protein product: CATSGPEDGARPQHF.